These 20 T cell receptor beta chains were all obtained from the same sample, sequenced in a study of cytomegalovirus exposure and HLA in healthy donors (dated by TCRdb to 2016 to 2017). To prepare the library, the immunoSEQ multiplex PCR assay was applied. A mixture of 60 forward primers for TCR Vbeta segments and 13 reverse primers for TCR Jbeta segments was used in the multiplex PCR. The clones in this table, taken by TCRdb from immuneACCESS, are in-frame only. Not every clone is retained; where verified, under half of the shortfall comes from an unresolved V gene, and the cause of the rest is unknown. The sample yields some 160,000 clones; about four fifths were counted once. The ten largest clones capture 7% to 9% of the sample. Sequenced sample: PBMCs. These TCRs come from a male donor in good health and CMV-seropositive.

This sequence joins TRBV27 and TRBJ1-4; D remains unclear. Germline V gene data show CDR1 as MNHEY and CDR2 as SMNVEV (reference sequence). This CDR3 is 14 amino acids long. V was clipped by 5 bases and J by 0 bases, with 7 bases between them. CDR3 in amino acids: CASSGRSTNEKLFF. DNA for the CDR3: TGTGCCAGCAGTGGCAGATCAACTAATGAAAAACTGTTTTTT.

The V call is TRBV28, the J call TRBJ2-2; possibly TRBD2 for D (5 bases). Trimming removed 7 bases at V and 3 bases at J, with 21 bases between. Germline V gene lookup returns CDR1 MDHEN and CDR2 SYDVKM. This CDR3 is 17 amino acids long. CDR3 region: CASTSPPGGRDTGELFF. In nucleotides, the CDR3 is TGTGCCAGCACATCCCCCCCTGGTGGGAGAGACACCGGGGAGCTGTTTTTT.

This chain connects TRBV6-6 to TRBJ1-1; 7 bases agree with TRBD1. Germline V gives CDR1 MNHNY, CDR2 SVGAGI (reference sequence). The CDR3 covers 15 residues. The V segment lost 4 bases and the J segment 3 bases; nucleotides outside the gene matches: 8. The chain's CDR3 is CASSSGGDLDTEAFF. In DNA, the CDR3 is TGTGCCAGCAGTTCAGGGGGAGACTTGGACACTGAAGCTTTCTTT.

In DNA, the CDR3 is TGTGCCAGCAGTTTCGGAGACCGGAACACTGAAGCTTTCTTT. This encodes CASSFGDRNTEAFF. The chain couples TRBV27 to TRBJ1-1; no clear D gene. The V end lost 3 bases, the J end lost 1 base, and 9 bases lay between the germline ends. Per germline, CDR1 MNHEY and CDR2 SMNVEV (reference sequence). This CDR3 comprises 14 residues.

This rearrangement joins TRBV5-1 to TRBJ2-5; the D gene is possibly TRBD2 (6 bases). CDR1 SGHRS and CDR2 YFSETQ come from the germline V gene. The CDR3 has 12 amino acids. V was pared by 3 bases and J by 5 bases, with 8 bases between. CDR3 nucleotide sequence: TGCGCCAGCAGCTCGGGGGAGGAGACCCAGTACTTC. Its protein product is CASSSGEETQYF.

This chain joins TRBV30 and TRBJ1-5; unclear D gene. The germline V and J ends were trimmed by 2 bases and 4 bases, with 9 bases remaining between them. This CDR3 is 13 amino acids long. The V gene's germline CDR1 is GTSNPN and CDR2 SVGIG (reference sequence). CDR3 nucleotide sequence: TGTGCCTGGAGTCCCGGGAGTAATCAGCCCCAGCATTTT. The encoded protein is CAWSPGSNQPQHF.

The chain employs TRBV19 and TRBJ2-7; 7 bases align to TRBD1. The germline CDR1 and CDR2 sequences are LNHDA and SQIVND (reference sequence). The junction had 11 bases not matched to a gene; V was cut back by 10 bases and J by 5 bases. This CDR3 comprises 13 residues. The CDR3 spells CATRGTVGNEQYF. In DNA form, the CDR3 reads TGTGCCACCAGGGGGACCGTCGGCAACGAGCAGTACTTC.

The V gene is TRBV7-8, the J gene TRBJ2-2, with 7 bases lining up with TRBD2. Germline CDR1 SGHVS, CDR2 FQNEAQ. V dropped 4 bases and J dropped 2; count of bases not matched to a gene: 1. The CDR3 is made up of 14 amino acids. In DNA form, the CDR3 reads TGTGCCAGCAGCTGGGACTATAACACCGGGGAGCTGTTTTTT. Protein sequence: CASSWDYNTGELFF. Looking up the rest from reference TRBV7-8 and TRBJ2-2 gives the full variable domain: GAGVSQSPRYKVAKRGQDVALRCDPISGHVSLFWYQQALGQGPEFLTYFQNEAQLDKSGLPSDRFFAERPEGSVSTLKIQRTQQEDSAVYLCASSWDYNTGELFFGEGSRLTVL.

The V gene is TRBV19, the J gene TRBJ2-3, with 15 bases fitting TRBD2. CDR1 and CDR2 from the germline V gene are LNHDA and SQIVND (reference sequence). The CDR3 has 16 residues. V was pared by 5 bases and J by 4 bases, with 4 bases of the junction left unmatched. The CDR3, as DNA: TGTGCCAGTAGTGAGGGGACTAGCGGGAGGCCAGATACGCAGTATTTT. It is translated as CASSEGTSGRPDTQYF.

The chain uses TRBV19 and TRBJ1-5, with 7 bases fitting TRBD1. CDR3 length equals 17 residues. Germline assignment: CDR1 LNHDA and CDR2 SQIVND (reference sequence). The V and J ends lost 6 bases and 2 bases, in that order; junction bases with no gene match: 13. CDR3 bases: TGTGCCAGTAGATTCGACAGAGGGGGCTCGGGCAATCAGCCCCAGCATTTT. Translating it yields CASRFDRGGSGNQPQHF.

The chain is built from TRBV30 and TRBJ1-1; a possible D gene is TRBD1 (6 bases). V was shortened by 3 bases and J by 1 base, with 15 bases between the two germline ends. This CDR3 is 15 amino acids long. Germline V gives CDR1 GTSNPN, CDR2 SVGIG (reference sequence). The CDR3 DNA follows: TGTGCCTGGAGATCCTGGGGGGGCAGGAACACTGAAGCTTTCTTT. This codes for CAWRSWGGRNTEAFF.

V is TRBV13 and J is TRBJ2-7; TRBD2 aligns across 11 bases. The CDR3 covers 15 residues. In germline, CDR1 is PRHDT, CDR2 FYEKMQ (reference sequence). V lost 0 bases to trimming and J lost 3 bases; unmatched junction nucleotides: 1. This CDR3 is CASSLGLAGVYEQYF. The DNA of the CDR3 is TGTGCCAGCAGCTTAGGACTAGCGGGAGTCTACGAGCAGTACTTC. The full variable domain, completed using reference TRBV13 and TRBJ2-7, is AAGVIQSPRHLIKEKRETATLKCYPIPRHDTVYWYQQGPGQDPQFLISFYEKMQSDKGSIPDRFSAQQFSDYHSELNMSSLELGDSALYFCASSLGLAGVYEQYFGPGTRLTVT.

The chain carries TRBV11-2 and TRBJ2-1; 8 nucleotides line up with TRBD2. The CDR3 extends over 15 amino acids. The germline gives CDR1 SGHAT, CDR2 FQNNGV. V gave up 6 bases and J gave up 0 bases; unmatched junction bases: 4. CDR3 in amino acids: CASRPTSGSYNEQFF. Here the CDR3 DNA reads TGTGCCAGCAGGCCCACTAGCGGCTCCTACAATGAGCAGTTCTTC.

The count of this clone is one. The rearrangement joins TRBV5-1 to TRBJ2-5, with TRBD2 as a possible D gene (5 bases). Looked up from germline, CDR1 is SGHRS and CDR2 is YFSETQ. The CDR3 has 15 amino acids. The germline V and J ends were trimmed by 2 bases and 5 bases, with 16 bases remaining between them. The CDR3 is CASSFPGSLLETQYF. The CDR3 DNA sequence: TGCGCCAGCAGCTTCCCGGGATCCCTCCTTGAGACCCAGTACTTC.

The CDR3 DNA is TGTGCCAGCAGTCCTCACGGGGGAGGTTTTACCGGGGAGCTGTTTTTT. Encoded protein: CASSPHGGGFTGELFF. The chain combines TRBV5-4 with TRBJ2-2, with a weak D call TRBD2 (6 bases). Trimming left V 5 bases short and J 5 bases short, with 19 bases between. The CDR3 is 16 residues long. The germline V gene encodes CDR1 SGHNT and CDR2 YYREEE (reference sequence).

The count of this clone is one. The chain has TRBV19 and TRBJ2-5; 8 nucleotides line up with TRBD1. The CDR3 is made up of 15 amino acids. J was trimmed by 5 bases and V by 3 bases; bases with no gene match: 8. Germline loops: CDR1 LNHDA, CDR2 SQIVND (reference sequence). Written as DNA, the CDR3 is TGTGCCAGTAGTATTTTGCAGGGGGCGCGGGAGACCCAGTACTTC. This encodes CASSILQGARETQYF. The full variable domain, completed using reference TRBV19 and TRBJ2-5, is DGGITQSPKYLFRKEGQNVTLSCEQNLNHDAMYWYRQDPGQGLRLIYYSQIVNDFQKGDIAEGYSVSREKKESFPLTVTSAQKNPTAFYLCASSILQGARETQYFGPGTRLLVL.

The V and J genes are TRBV7-2 and TRBJ1-5; D is uncertain. From germline, CDR1 is SGHTA and CDR2 FQGNSA. Trimming stripped 4 bases from V and 3 bases from J, with 10 bases between. The CDR3 contains 14 residues. The CDR3 coding sequence is TGTGCCAGCAGCTCAAGCCGATCCAATCAGCCCCAGCATTTT. Translated: CASSSSRSNQPQHF.

The chain carries TRBV7-9 and TRBJ2-1; 8 bases line up with TRBD1. V dropped 4 bases and J dropped 5; count of bases not matched to a gene: 4. Germline CDR1 SEHNR, CDR2 FQNEAQ (reference sequence). The CDR3 length is 14 residues. Here the CDR3 DNA reads TGTGCCAGCAGCTCCTGGACAGGGAACAATGAGCAGTTCTTC. It specifies CASSSWTGNNEQFF.

This clone was counted once. V and J are TRBV18 and TRBJ2-2; D unresolved. The germline CDR1 and CDR2 sequences are KGHSH and LQKENI. V lost 3 bases and J lost 2, with 13 bases in between. CDR3 length equals 16 residues. DNA of the CDR3: TGTGCCAGCTCACCTCACCTAGAACTTAACACCGGGGAGCTGTTTTTT. Its translation is CASSPHLELNTGELFF.

The chain employs TRBV11-2 and TRBJ1-3, with unresolved D. The ends were cut back, 4 bases at V and 2 bases at J, with 12 bases in the middle. Germline CDR1 SGHAT, CDR2 FQNNGV. CDR3 length equals 15 residues. CDR3 residues: CASSSDWAPGNTIYF. The DNA for the CDR3 is TGTGCCAGCAGCTCAGATTGGGCCCCTGGAAACACCATATATTTT.